What follows are 27 T cell receptor beta chains derived from one specimen sequenced in a study of T-cell memory formation after mild COVID-19. Using its own MiXCR run on the 5' RACE reads, TCRdb lists one record per CDR3 protein. The table includes roughly 250,000 distinct CDR3 sequences, about a sixth detected once. The sample taken for sequencing was PBMCs or a T cell subset sorted from them (not recorded which). The source of these receptors is a man aged 18 to 29 who had mild COVID-19 (a few samples of this study predate the infection). Cell type and time point are not known.

This clonotype was recorded at least ten times. The chain joins TRBV7-2 to TRBJ2-2, with 11 bases identical to TRBD2. Germline V lookup: CDR1 SGHTA, CDR2 FQGNSA. With V trimmed by 5 bases and J by 7 bases, 15 bases remained unmatched. CDR3 size: 18 residues. DNA for the CDR3: TGTGCCAGCAGCCCCAGGCCGACTAGCGGGGCTTGGGGCGGGGAGCTGTTTTTT. Protein sequence: CASSPRPTSGAWGGELFF.

In its sample, this clonotype was seen a few times. The CDR3 sequence is CASSPSGAAEKLFF. The CDR3 DNA is TGTGCCAGCTCACCGAGTGGGGCCGCTGAAAAACTGTTTTTT. The chain links TRBV18 to TRBJ1-4; tentative D call: TRBD1 (5 bases). Germline V gene data show CDR1 as KGHSH and CDR2 as LQKENI. The germline V and J ends were trimmed by 3 bases and 7 bases, with 12 bases remaining between them. This CDR3 is 14 amino acids long.

The chain combines TRBV20-1 with TRBJ1-1; 7 bases line up with TRBD1. CDR1 and CDR2 from the germline V gene are DFQATT and SNEGSKA (reference sequence). The CDR3 is 11 amino acids. The ends lost 8 bases at V and 10 bases at J; junction bases unmatched: 10. The CDR3 nucleotides read TGCAGTCTCGGACAGGACCAAGGAGCTTTCTTT. Translated: CSLGQDQGAFF.

This clonotype was seen a handful of times. The genes are TRBV20-1 and TRBJ2-5; TRBD1 or TRBD2 may be the D gene (6 bases each). The CDR3 consists of 17 residues. The V gene lost 1 base and the J gene lost 0 bases, with 18 bases spanning the gap. Germline CDR1 and CDR2: DFQATT and SNEGSKA (reference sequence). CDR3 protein: CSARGIADSRYQETQYF. In DNA, the CDR3 is TGCAGTGCTAGAGGGATAGCGGACAGTCGGTACCAAGAGACCCAGTACTTC.

At least ten counts were recorded for this clonotype. The gene calls are TRBV7-2 and TRBJ2-6; 7 nucleotides match TRBD1. The CDR3 loop spans 19 amino acids. Per germline, CDR1 SGHTA and CDR2 FQGNSA. V dropped 6 bases and J dropped 1; count of bases not matched to a gene: 15. CDR3 amino acids: CASRRYRDRSYSGANVLTF. DNA for the CDR3: TGTGCCAGCAGAAGGTATCGGGACAGATCTTATTCTGGGGCCAACGTCCTGACTTTC.

The genes are TRBV6-5 and TRBJ2-3; possibly TRBD1 for D (5 bases). V lost 10 bases to trimming and J lost 4 bases, with 18 bases between them. This CDR3 has 14 amino acids. Germline V lookup: CDR1 MNHEY, CDR2 SVGAGI. CDR3: CATLDQGGADTQYF. CDR3 bases: TGTGCCACCTTAGATCAGGGTGGCGCAGATACGCAGTATTTT.

This clonotype was observed a few times. The rearrangement uses TRBV19 and TRBJ2-3, with D perhaps TRBD1 (6 bases). The V gene lost 6 bases and the J gene lost 6 bases, with 13 bases spanning the gap. The germline V gene encodes CDR1 LNHDA and CDR2 SQIVND (reference sequence). CDR3 length: 13 residues. CDR3 region: CASRRQESDTQYF. The CDR3 coding sequence is TGTGCCAGTAGAAGACAGGAAAGTGATACGCAGTATTTT. Looking up the rest from reference TRBV19 and TRBJ2-3 gives the full variable domain: DGGITQSPKYLFRKEGQNVTLSCEQNLNHDAMYWYRQDPGQGLRLIYYSQIVNDFQKGDIAEGYSVSREKKESFPLTVTSAQKNPTAFYLCASRRQESDTQYFGPGTRLTVL.

In DNA form, the CDR3 reads TGTGCCAGCAGGTCACCGGGACAGGGGAAGGAGACCCAGTACTTC. It codes for CASRSPGQGKETQYF. The chain carries TRBV7-9 and TRBJ2-5, with 10 positions matching TRBD1. The ends lost 6 bases at V and 5 bases at J; junction bases unmatched: 9. CDR1 is SEHNR, CDR2 FQNEAQ, per germline (reference sequence). This CDR3 is built from 15 residues.

The genes are TRBV2 and TRBJ1-5; possibly TRBD1 for D (5 bases). Germline V gene sequence: CDR1 SNHLY, CDR2 FYNNEI. The CDR3 length is 13 residues. Trimming left V 10 bases short and J 2 bases short, with 12 bases between. The CDR3 sequence is CATVGDGNQPQHF. As DNA, the CDR3 is TGTGCCACCGTGGGGGATGGCAATCAGCCCCAGCATTTT. Variable domain in full (rest from reference TRBV2 and TRBJ1-5): EPEVTQTPSHQVTQMGQEVILRCVPISNHLYFYWYRQILGQKVEFLVSFYNNEISEKSEIFDDQFSVERPDGSNFTLKIRSTKLEDSAMYFCATVGDGNQPQHFGDGTRLSIL.

This sequence joins TRBV6-1 and TRBJ1-2, with 9 bases matching TRBD1. The germline gives CDR1 MNHNS, CDR2 SASEGT. The CDR3 has 14 amino acids. V was pared by 3 bases and J by 7 bases, with 6 bases of the junction left unmatched. The CDR3 region is CASSEGQGAGGYTF. DNA for the CDR3: TGTGCCAGCAGTGAGGGACAGGGAGCCGGTGGCTACACCTTC.

This clonotype was seen many times. The J gene is TRBJ2-3, the V gene TRBV29-1; weak D call: TRBD2 (5 bases). V lost 6 bases to trimming and J lost 1 base, with 14 bases between them. CDR1 SQVTM and CDR2 ANQGSEA come from the germline V gene. The CDR3 runs to 14 residues. CDR3 amino acids: CSVRPSGGTDTQYF. The CDR3 nucleotides are TGCAGCGTCCGACCAAGCGGAGGCACAGATACGCAGTATTTT.

This clonotype was seen ten or more times. This chain links TRBV3-1 with TRBJ2-7, with 8 bases aligning to TRBD2. The germline CDR1 and CDR2 sequences are LGHDT and YNNKEL (reference sequence). This CDR3 has 16 residues. Germline trimming cut 0 bases from V and 2 bases from J; bases unmatched to any gene: 6. The CDR3 DNA sequence: TGTGCCAGCAGCCAAGATTTCGGGGGGGCAACCTACGAGCAGTACTTC. Its protein product is CASSQDFGGATYEQYF.

The chain links TRBV10-3 to TRBJ2-4; D perhaps matches TRBD2 (6 bases). CDR1 ENHRY and CDR2 SYGVKD come from the germline V gene. The V and J ends lost 3 bases and 7 bases respectively, with 13 bases between them. The CDR3 extends over 14 amino acids. The CDR3 reads CAISDGASGNIQYF. CDR3 nucleotides: TGTGCCATCAGTGATGGGGCCAGCGGGAACATTCAGTACTTC.

This rearrangement joins TRBV6-2 or TRBV6-3 to TRBJ1-2, with D hard to call. In germline, CDR1 is MNHEY, CDR2 SVGEGT. V dropped 6 bases and J dropped 4 bases, with 15 bases sitting between them. The CDR3 runs to 14 residues. The CDR3 loop is CASSLAYRSYGYTF. The CDR3 nucleotides read TGTGCCAGCAGCCTGGCATATCGGAGCTATGGCTACACCTTC.

This clonotype came up a few times. J is TRBJ2-7 and V is TRBV7-9; D is unclear. Trimming stripped 1 base from V and 3 bases from J, with 7 bases between. Germline V lookup: CDR1 SEHNR, CDR2 FQNEAQ (reference sequence). The CDR3 is 13 amino acids. The CDR3 sequence is CASSLVADYEQYF. The CDR3 region has the DNA TGTGCCAGCAGCTTAGTAGCCGACTACGAGCAGTACTTC.

V and J are TRBV7-2 and TRBJ2-5; D may be TRBD2 (5 bases). In germline, CDR1 is SGHTA, CDR2 FQGNSA. The CDR3 covers 12 residues. V was trimmed by 2 bases and J by 8 bases, leaving 9 bases between them. In DNA form, the CDR3 reads TGTGCCAGCAGCTTATTACTAGGTACCCAGTACTTC. Translation gives CASSLLLGTQYF.

This clonotype came up a few times. V gene TRBV5-1 combines with J gene TRBJ2-2; D not certain. This CDR3 is 14 amino acids long. Trimming pared 2 bases from V and 3 bases from J, leaving 8 bases between. Germline-derived CDR1 and CDR2 are SGHRS and YFSETQ. The CDR3 coding sequence is TGCGCCAGCAGCTTCCAGCCAGACACCGGGGAGCTGTTTTTT. Protein product: CASSFQPDTGELFF.

This chain joins TRBV5-1 and TRBJ2-2; D is perhaps TRBD1 (6 bases). This CDR3 has 13 amino acids. The germline V gene encodes CDR1 SGHRS and CDR2 YFSETQ. The germline V and J ends were trimmed by 2 bases and 5 bases, with 7 bases remaining between them. The CDR3 protein is CASSFTGTGELFF. The CDR3 coding sequence is TGCGCCAGCAGCTTCACAGGGACCGGGGAGCTGTTTTTT.

The V and J genes are TRBV29-1 and TRBJ1-3, with a weak D call TRBD1 (6 bases). With 3 bases removed from V and 2 bases from J, the gap between germline ends came to 8 bases. This CDR3 has 13 amino acids. Germline V gives CDR1 SQVTM, CDR2 ANQGSEA. CDR3 sequence: CSVDYRAGNTIYF. CDR3 sequence (DNA): TGCAGCGTTGACTACAGGGCTGGAAACACCATATATTTT.

V and J are TRBV20-1 and TRBJ2-7, with TRBD2 as a possible D gene (5 bases). Looked up from germline, CDR1 is DFQATT and CDR2 is SNEGSKA (reference sequence). The CDR3 sequence is 13 residues long. Trimming shortened V by 1 base and J by 2 bases, and 9 bases separated the two germline ends. The CDR3 nucleotides read TGCAGTGCTAGAGGAGGGTTGGCCTACGAGCAGTACTTC. This gives the protein CSARGGLAYEQYF.

This clonotype was seen more than once but under ten times. The chain combines TRBV4-1 with TRBJ1-6; D unclear. The germline V gene encodes CDR1 MGHRA and CDR2 YSYEKL. Between the trimmed V and J ends, which lost 0 bases and 0 bases, there was a span of 6 bases. There are 16 residues in the CDR3. The DNA of the CDR3 is TGCGCCAGCAGCCAAGACACCAGCTCCTATAATTCACCCCTCCACTTT. This translates into CASSQDTSSYNSPLHF.

J is TRBJ1-1 and V is TRBV25-1; a possible D gene is TRBD1 (6 bases). Germline loops: CDR1 MGHDK, CDR2 SYGVNS. The CDR3 runs to 15 residues. Trimming removed 6 bases from V and 4 bases from J, with 18 bases in between. Here the CDR3 DNA reads TGTGCCAGCAGCCCCCCTACGGGGGCCACCACTGAAGCTTTCTTT. Residues: CASSPPTGATTEAFF.

This clonotype occurred a few times. The chain recombines TRBV4-2 with TRBJ2-7; 7 bases fit TRBD2. The CDR3 loop spans 15 amino acids. Unmatched junction bases numbered 7, after V lost 3 bases and J lost 2 bases. CDR1 and CDR2 from the germline V gene are LGHNA and YNFKEQ. For the CDR3, the DNA is TGTGCCAGCAGCCAGGAGGCCCTAGCGGCCTACGAGCAGTACTTC. Its translation is CASSQEALAAYEQYF.

The chain recombines TRBV7-2 with TRBJ1-4, with 7 bases matching TRBD1. V trimming: 5 bases; J trimming: 0 bases; junction bases outside the gene matches: 6. This CDR3 has 16 amino acids. Germline V CDR1 and CDR2: SGHTA, FQGNSA. The CDR3 region is CASSRQGPATNEKLFF. In DNA, the CDR3 is TGTGCCAGCAGCCGACAGGGCCCGGCAACTAATGAAAAACTGTTTTTT.

The rearrangement links TRBV6-5 to TRBJ2-7; 7 bases are a match to TRBD2. The CDR3 extends over 15 amino acids. CDR1 and CDR2 (germline): MNHEY, SVGAGI. J gave up 0 bases and V 6 bases, and 8 bases lay outside the gene matches. The CDR3 bases are TGTGCCAGCAGGTCCCCCGGGGGGAGCTCCTACGAGCAGTACTTC. This gives the protein CASRSPGGSSYEQYF.

The J gene is TRBJ1-5, the V gene TRBV19; D might be TRBD1 (5 bases). Germline CDR1 and CDR2: LNHDA and SQIVND (reference sequence). The V gene lost 4 bases and the J gene lost 1 base, with 14 bases spanning the gap. The CDR3 covers 16 residues. CDR3 protein: CASSTRRESSNQPQHF. In DNA, the CDR3 is TGTGCCAGTAGTACCCGCAGGGAAAGCAGCAATCAGCCCCAGCATTTT.

This clonotype was seen more than once but under ten times. This chain uses TRBV20-1 with TRBJ2-7; the match to TRBD1 covers 11 bases. The junction had 5 bases not matched to a gene; V was cut back by 0 bases and J by 1 base. The CDR3 has 16 amino acids. Germline lookup yields CDR1 DFQATT and CDR2 SNEGSKA (reference sequence). CDR3 in amino acids: CSARDTGTGGSYEQYF. Here the CDR3 DNA reads TGCAGTGCTAGAGATACCGGGACAGGGGGATCCTACGAGCAGTACTTC.